Presented here are 12 T cell receptor beta chains from one specimen sequenced in a study of Ad26.COV2.S vaccination and SARS-CoV-2 variants. TCRdb keeps only in-frame clones here, not all; method: immunoSEQ multiplex PCR. The repertoire holds fewer than 400,000 clones, less than 90% seen once, with approximately 3.7% in the top ten. Described treatment: about 20 received Ad26.COV2.S at low or high dose, single or two shots; 5 received placebo; per-sample allocation not given. Sampling happened 63 days after the first vaccine or placebo injection. The sample consisted of peripheral blood, taken in a trial of Ad26.COV2.S vaccine versus placebo. The receptors stem from a person between 18 and 65 years old who received the Ad26.COV2.S COVID-19 vaccine or a placebo.

The gene calls are TRBV5-4 and TRBJ2-5; 7 bases are shared with TRBD2. The length of the CDR3 is 13 residues. V lost 4 bases to trimming and J lost 5 bases; unmatched junction nucleotides: 5. Germline V gene lookup returns CDR1 SGHNT and CDR2 YYREEE (reference sequence). CDR3: CASSVGLVETQYF. The CDR3, as DNA: TGTGCCAGCAGCGTAGGACTAGTGGAGACCCAGTACTTC.

CDR3 loop: CASSYPTGASQPQHF. CDR3 in DNA: TGTGCCAGCAGTTACCCGACAGGGGCAAGCCAGCCCCAGCATTTT. V gene TRBV6-7 combines with J gene TRBJ1-5; 8 bases are shared with TRBD1. TRBV6-7 is reported as an ORF; its role is uncertain. The CDR3 is 15 residues long. V dropped 2 bases and J dropped 7; count of bases not matched to a gene: 7.

The chain joins TRBV3-1 (or the pseudogene TRBV3-2) to TRBJ2-3, with a weak D call TRBD1 (5 bases). V was shortened by 1 base and J by 5 bases, with 13 bases between the two germline ends. The length of the CDR3 is 15 residues. CDR1 is LGHDT and CDR2 is YNNKEL in the germline V gene (reference sequence). The CDR3 DNA reads as TGTGCCAGCAGCCAAGTTGGTGGGGCCGGAGATACGCAGTATTTT. It codes for CASSQVGGAGDTQYF.

This rearrangement joins TRBV10-1 to TRBJ2-2; D call uncertain. V shed 6 bases and J shed 3 bases, with 11 bases lying between them. Germline-derived CDR1 and CDR2 are WNHNN and SYGVQD (reference sequence). The CDR3 runs to 14 residues. CDR3 sequence (DNA): TGCGCCAGCAGAATATTCAGAGACACCGGGGAGCTGTTTTTT. As protein: CASRIFRDTGELFF.

This clone has a handful of counts. The chain has TRBV3-1 (or the pseudogene TRBV3-2) and TRBJ2-2; the match to TRBD2 covers 8 bases. Germline assignment: CDR1 LGHDT and CDR2 YNNKEL (reference sequence). J gave up 3 bases and V 2 bases, and 11 bases lay outside the gene matches. The CDR3 is 18 amino acids. Here the CDR3 DNA reads TGTGCCAGCAGCCAACGCCAACCGGGACTAGAATACACCGGGGAGCTGTTTTTT. The encoded protein is CASSQRQPGLEYTGELFF.

CDR3 sequence (DNA): TGTGCCAGCAGCCAGGGGGACACATATAATTCACCCCTCCACTTT. It specifies CASSQGDTYNSPLHF. The chain carries TRBV4-2 and TRBJ1-6; TRBD1 might be the D (6 bases). The germline CDR1 and CDR2 sequences are LGHNA and YNFKEQ. The length of the CDR3 is 15 residues. The V end was cut by 3 bases, the J end by 4 bases, with 10 bases between.

The chain recombines TRBV7-2 with TRBJ1-5, with TRBD1 matching 11 bases. Per germline, CDR1 SGHTA and CDR2 FQGNSA. The J segment lost 7 bases and the V segment lost 0 bases, leaving 5 bases of the junction unmatched. This CDR3 region has 16 residues. The CDR3 reads CASSLAGTGGIQPQHF. Here the CDR3 DNA reads TGTGCCAGCAGCTTAGCAGGGACAGGGGGAATCCAGCCCCAGCATTTT.

The V call is TRBV4-3, the J call TRBJ2-3, with TRBD2 as a possible D gene (6 bases). CDR3 length: 17 residues. Trimming stripped 0 bases from V and 2 bases from J, with 15 bases between. Germline V CDR1 and CDR2: LGHNA, YSLEER. The DNA of the CDR3 is TGCGCCAGCAGCCAAGATTGGGCTAGCGCCGACACAGATACGCAGTATTTT. This encodes CASSQDWASADTDTQYF.

Worth noting for this clone: This may arise from a read error, as a much more abundant clone is one base away. This chain joins TRBV5-5 and TRBJ2-7; D not certain. V lost 1 base and J 3 bases, leaving 2 bases between the germline ends. This CDR3 has 11 residues. Germline CDR1 and CDR2: SGHKS and YYEKEE (reference sequence). Written as DNA, the CDR3 is TGTGCCAGCAGCTTGAACTACGAGCAGTACTTC. Encoded protein: CASSLNYEQYF.

This clone showed up just once. The J gene is TRBJ1-1, the V gene TRBV29-1; no clear D. The ends were cut back, 4 bases at V and 0 bases at J, with 9 bases in the middle. The CDR3 covers 13 residues. Germline lookup yields CDR1 SQVTM and CDR2 ANQGSEA. The CDR3 here is CSVAQGLNTEAFF. CDR3 DNA sequence: TGCAGCGTTGCTCAAGGCCTGAACACTGAAGCTTTCTTT.

The table lists this clone with a count of one. The CDR3 sequence: CASSAFSGDTDTQYF. The CDR3 DNA sequence: TGCGCCAGCAGTGCATTTAGCGGGGATACAGATACGCAGTATTTT. The chain carries TRBV10-1 and TRBJ2-3, with 8 bases fitting TRBD2. With 4 bases clipped from V and 3 bases from J, the junction kept 6 bases outside the gene matches. The germline CDR1 and CDR2 sequences are WNHNN and SYGVQD (reference sequence). The CDR3 extends over 15 amino acids.

The rearrangement links TRBV30 to TRBJ2-7; D unresolved. V was pared by 3 bases and J by 0 bases, with 12 bases between. Germline-derived CDR1 and CDR2 are GTSNPN and SVGIG (reference sequence). The CDR3 is 14 amino acids. The CDR3 loop is CAWRQKGPSYEQYF. The CDR3 nucleotides read TGTGCCTGGAGACAAAAAGGGCCCTCCTACGAGCAGTACTTC. The complete variable domain, with remaining parts taken from reference TRBV30 and TRBJ2-7, reads SQTIHQWPATLVQPVGSPLSLECTVEGTSNPNLYWYRQAAGRGLQLLFYSVGIGQISSEVPQNLSASRPQDRQFILSSKKLLLSDSGFYLCAWRQKGPSYEQYFGPGTRLTVT.